This TCR beta chain was recovered during a study of cytomegalovirus exposure and HLA in healthy donors. Broader study findings: Using the classifier, cytomegalovirus status was reportedly diagnosed with high specificity and sensitivity. In a later analysis, DRB1 alleles had the most associated TCRs; HLA-C alleles the fewest.

V lost 6 bases and J 8 bases, leaving 22 bases between the germline ends. Germline lookup yields CDR1 MNHNS and CDR2 SASEGT. The CDR3 is 15 amino acids. On this clone itself: Its specificity is not known.

Amplification used 60 Vbeta primers and 13 Jbeta primers. Clones were read by immunoSEQ multiplex PCR, and TCRdb kept only the in-frame ones, dropping some. The repertoire holds about 100,000 clones, with about three quarters as singletons. Nominally healthy donors were sampled, though unrecorded immune exposures were likely. The clonotype comes from a man between 40 and 49 years old in good health and CMV-seropositive. The sample taken for sequencing was PBMCs. The genes are TRBV6-1 and TRBJ1-1; D unclear. CDR3 DNA sequence: TGTGCCAGCAGCTCACTTACCCTTATGATAGAAGAAGCTTTCTTT. This encodes CASSSLTLMIEEAFF.